These 32 T cell receptor beta chains were all obtained from the same sample, sequenced in a study of cytomegalovirus exposure and HLA in healthy donors (TCRdb year 2017). The method behind the library was the immunoSEQ multiplex PCR assay. For the multiplex PCR, a mixture combining 60 forward primers for TCR Vbeta segments and 13 reverse primers for TCR Jbeta segments was used. This immuneACCESS table, as held by TCRdb, lists in-frame sequences with V and J called but not all clones. Of the missing ones, under half trace to an unresolved V gene in checked studies; the others have no known cause. Across this sample there are roughly 230,000 clones, with nearly 95% seen only once. The ten largest clonotypes hold about 1.7% of the sample. Input material: PBMCs. Every receptor here comes from a girl aged 2 to 9 in good health and CMV-seronegative.

The chain links TRBV29-1 to TRBJ2-7, with 8 positions matching TRBD2. In germline, CDR1 is SQVTM, CDR2 ANQGSEA. V shed 6 bases and J 4 bases; nucleotides not matched to a gene: 14. The CDR3 is made up of 15 amino acids. The DNA of the CDR3 is TGCAGCGTCCTATTTACGGCGGGGGGTCGGTACGAGCAGTACTTC. It translates to CSVLFTAGGRYEQYF.

V and J are TRBV27 and TRBJ2-2; the D gene is possibly TRBD1 (5 bases). The CDR3 covers 15 residues. V gave up 4 bases and J gave up 1 base, with 10 bases separating them. Germline V lookup: CDR1 MNHEY, CDR2 SMNVEV (reference sequence). As DNA, the CDR3 is TGTGCCAGCAGTTCGCGAGACAGGAACACCGGGGAGCTGTTTTTT. It codes for CASSSRDRNTGELFF.

The chain recombines TRBV7-8 with TRBJ2-3, with D possibly matching TRBD1 (5 bases). The CDR3 totals 16 residues. CDR1 and CDR2 (germline): SGHVS, FQNEAQ. Trimming left V 2 bases short and J 0 bases short, with 12 bases between. The CDR3 nucleotides read TGTGCCAGCAGCTTAATAAGGGGCAGGAGCACAGATACGCAGTATTTT. This encodes CASSLIRGRSTDTQYF.

The rearrangement links TRBV10-2 to TRBJ2-7; D possibly corresponds to TRBD2 (6 bases). This CDR3 is 13 amino acids long. From germline, CDR1 is WSHSY and CDR2 SAAADI. Trimming pared 8 bases from V and 5 bases from J, leaving 16 bases between. The CDR3 region is CASRLSGEDEQYF. The CDR3 DNA reads as TGCGCCAGCCGCCTTTCGGGAGAGGACGAGCAGTACTTC.

Regarding this clone: A junction boundary mismatches the germline segment, possibly from a read error. The rearrangement links TRBV30 to TRBJ2-3; D gene uncertain. This CDR3 has 12 amino acids. Germline lookup yields CDR1 GTSNPN and CDR2 SVGIG (reference sequence). CDR3 sequence (DNA): TGTGCCTGGAGTAGGAACACAGATACGCAATATTTT. It encodes CAWSRNTDTQYF.

This clone showed up just once. Sequence at one end of the junction differs from germline and may be a read error. V and J are TRBV7-8 and TRBJ1-1; 8 bases line up with TRBD1. The CDR3 covers 15 residues. CDR1 SGHVS and CDR2 FQNEAQ come from the germline V gene. The CDR3 sequence: CVSSPQQGAHTEAFF. The CDR3 bases are TGTGTCAGCAGCCCTCAGCAGGGGGCGCACACTGAAGCTTTCTTT.

V and J are TRBV6-6 and TRBJ2-7; D may be TRBD2 (5 bases). Between the trimmed V and J ends, which lost 0 bases and 3 bases, there was a span of 9 bases. The V gene's germline CDR1 is MNHNY and CDR2 SVGAGI (reference sequence). This CDR3 spans 14 amino acids. CDR3 coding DNA: TGTGCCAGCAGTTACTCGGTTGGGAGCTACGAGCAGTACTTC. Translated: CASSYSVGSYEQYF.

The chain has TRBV19 and TRBJ1-1; D is ambiguous. Germline CDR1 reads LNHDA; CDR2 reads SQIVND (reference sequence). V was trimmed by 2 bases and J by 5 bases, leaving 9 bases between them. The CDR3 extends over 13 amino acids. The chain's CDR3 is CASSISRRTEAFF. In DNA, the CDR3 is TGTGCCAGTAGTATAAGTCGGAGGACTGAAGCTTTCTTT.

The V and J genes are TRBV19 and TRBJ2-1; D possibly corresponds to TRBD2 (6 bases). Germline V gives CDR1 LNHDA, CDR2 SQIVND (reference sequence). V was cut by 4 bases and J by 8 bases, with 18 bases left in between. There are 15 residues in the CDR3. CDR3 amino acids: CASSRPGGVGDEQFF. In DNA, the CDR3 is TGTGCCAGTAGTAGGCCGGGCGGGGTTGGCGATGAGCAGTTCTTC. Supplemented by reference TRBV19 and TRBJ2-1, the full variable domain reads DGGITQSPKYLFRKEGQNVTLSCEQNLNHDAMYWYRQDPGQGLRLIYYSQIVNDFQKGDIAEGYSVSREKKESFPLTVTSAQKNPTAFYLCASSRPGGVGDEQFFGPGTRLTVL.

The chain has TRBV20-1 and TRBJ2-1; 9 nucleotides match TRBD2. Germline loops: CDR1 DFQATT, CDR2 SNEGSKA (reference sequence). This CDR3 comprises 11 residues. J lost 9 bases, V lost 6 bases, and 3 bases had no gene match. As DNA, the CDR3 is TGCAGTGCCCCGACTAGCGGTGAGCAGTTCTTC. It translates to CSAPTSGEQFF.

The chain combines TRBV27 with TRBJ1-2; 8 bases line up with TRBD1. Losses at the gene ends were 2 bases for V and 0 bases for J; bases not matched to a gene: 8. Looked up from germline, CDR1 is MNHEY and CDR2 is SMNVEV (reference sequence). The CDR3 has 17 residues. CDR3 bases: TGTGCCAGCAGTTTACTTACCGGGACAGGAACTAACTATGGCTACACCTTC. Translated: CASSLLTGTGTNYGYTF.

The V gene is TRBV13, the J gene TRBJ2-3, with D uncertain. V dropped 5 bases and J dropped 4 bases, with 10 bases sitting between them. Germline V gene sequence: CDR1 PRHDT, CDR2 FYEKMQ (reference sequence). This CDR3 comprises 13 residues. The CDR3 coding sequence is TGTGCCAGCAGCCCGCGTCGTTCAGATACGCAGTATTTT. Its protein is CASSPRRSDTQYF. Supplemented by reference TRBV13 and TRBJ2-3, the full variable domain reads AAGVIQSPRHLIKEKRETATLKCYPIPRHDTVYWYQQGPGQDPQFLISFYEKMQSDKGSIPDRFSAQQFSDYHSELNMSSLELGDSALYFCASSPRRSDTQYFGPGTRLTVL.

This clone has just one count. The chain combines TRBV27 with TRBJ2-1; a weak D match, TRBD1 (6 bases). The V end was cut by 6 bases, the J end by 2 bases, with 17 bases between. Germline V gene data show CDR1 as MNHEY and CDR2 as SMNVEV (reference sequence). CDR3 length: 16 amino acids. The CDR3 loop is CASRPYSQGTYNEQFF. Written as DNA, the CDR3 is TGTGCCAGCAGACCCTACAGTCAGGGGACCTACAATGAGCAGTTCTTC.

This clone was detected once. The chain uses TRBV4-1 and TRBJ2-5; 12 bases map to TRBD2. Germline V gene lookup returns CDR1 MGHRA and CDR2 YSYEKL. CDR3 size: 16 residues. Trimming removed 2 bases from V and 2 bases from J; junction bases left unmatched: 3. CDR3 nucleotide sequence: TGCGCCAGCAGCCAACCCACTAGCGGGGGGCAAGAGACCCAGTACTTC. Translating gives CASSQPTSGGQETQYF.

The rearrangement links TRBV7-9 to TRBJ1-2; TRBD1 matches 9 bases. CDR3 length equals 15 residues. J lost 4 bases, V lost 4 bases, and 7 bases had no gene match. CDR1 and CDR2 (germline): SEHNR, FQNEAQ (reference sequence). The CDR3 reads CASSYKGQGGYGYTF. Written as DNA, the CDR3 is TGTGCCAGCAGCTATAAGGGACAGGGAGGCTATGGCTACACCTTC. The whole variable domain, filled in from reference TRBV7-9 and TRBJ1-2, reads DTGVSQNPRHKITKRGQNVTFRCDPISEHNRLYWYRQTLGQGPEFLTYFQNEAQLEKSRLLSDRFSAERPKGSFSTLEIQRTEQGDSAMYLCASSYKGQGGYGYTFGSGTRLTVV.

The chain uses TRBV5-8 and TRBJ2-5; D possibly corresponds to TRBD2 (6 bases). Germline CDR1 and CDR2: SGHTS and YDEGEE. CDR3 length: 13 residues. Trimming stripped 1 base from V and 4 bases from J, with 8 bases between. The CDR3 loop reads CASSLIGGETQYF. CDR3 nucleotide sequence: TGTGCCAGCAGCTTGATCGGGGGAGAGACCCAGTACTTC.

The chain is built from TRBV7-2 and TRBJ2-7, with TRBD2 identical over 12 bases. Trimming cost V 2 bases and J 5 bases; bases outside gene matches: 10. Germline V lookup: CDR1 SGHTA, CDR2 FQGNSA. The CDR3 spans 17 residues. The CDR3 reads CASSLPILAGGPNEQYF. Here the CDR3 DNA reads TGTGCCAGCAGCTTACCCATTCTAGCGGGAGGGCCCAACGAGCAGTACTTC.

The chain has TRBV29-1 and TRBJ2-3, with 8 bases fitting TRBD2. This CDR3 is 17 amino acids long. With V trimmed by 0 bases and J by 1 base, 9 bases remained unmatched. CDR1 is SQVTM and CDR2 is ANQGSEA in the germline V gene. CDR3 loop: CSVEDLPSGWGTDTQYF. Written as DNA, the CDR3 is TGCAGCGTTGAAGATCTCCCTAGCGGGTGGGGCACAGATACGCAGTATTTT.

The V and J genes are TRBV5-5 and TRBJ2-1, with TRBD2 matching over 10 bases. J gave up 2 bases and V 6 bases, and 5 bases lay outside the gene matches. Per germline, CDR1 SGHKS and CDR2 YYEKEE (reference sequence). This CDR3 region has 15 residues. The CDR3 reads CASTIGLAAYNEQFF. CDR3 sequence (DNA): TGTGCCAGCACCATTGGACTAGCGGCCTACAATGAGCAGTTCTTC.

The chain is built from TRBV30 and TRBJ1-4; 10 nucleotides line up with TRBD1. Germline CDR1 GTSNPN, CDR2 SVGIG (reference sequence). The CDR3 extends over 10 amino acids. After removal of 5 bases from V and 14 bases from J, the junction contained 2 bases not matched to a gene. In DNA, the CDR3 is TGTGCCTGGGTGGACAGGGGGCTGTTTTTT. As protein: CAWVDRGLFF.

The chain employs TRBV11-2 and TRBJ2-1; 10 bases map to TRBD2. The trim removed 4 bases at V and 6 bases at J, leaving 18 bases unmatched. Germline assignment: CDR1 SGHAT and CDR2 FQNNGV. The CDR3 length is 19 residues. CDR3 protein: CASSSGFSGRSRGANEQFF. The CDR3, as DNA: TGTGCCAGCAGCTCCGGATTTAGCGGGAGGTCTAGGGGAGCCAATGAGCAGTTCTTC.

Here the CDR3 DNA reads TGTGCCAGCAGCCAGGATGCATCCTACGAGCAGTACTTC. Amino acids: CASSQDASYEQYF. The rearrangement uses TRBV11-2 and TRBJ2-7; D gene uncertain. Germline loops: CDR1 SGHAT, CDR2 FQNNGV. The V end lost 5 bases, the J end lost 1 base, and 9 bases lay between the germline ends. CDR3 size: 13 residues.

This clone was seen a few times. This chain uses TRBV7-9 with TRBJ1-1; D is undetermined. The CDR3 runs to 13 residues. CDR1 and CDR2 (germline): SEHNR, FQNEAQ (reference sequence). V dropped 8 bases and J dropped 5 bases, with 15 bases sitting between them. CDR3 DNA sequence: TGTGCCAGCCCAGGCCTACTAGGGACTGAAGCTTTCTTT. Protein: CASPGLLGTEAFF. Variable domain in full (rest from reference TRBV7-9 and TRBJ1-1): DTGVSQNPRHKITKRGQNVTFRCDPISEHNRLYWYRQTLGQGPEFLTYFQNEAQLEKSRLLSDRFSAERPKGSFSTLEIQRTEQGDSAMYLCASPGLLGTEAFFGQGTRLTVV.

This chain joins TRBV9 and TRBJ1-2; perhaps TRBD1 as D (5 bases). The germline V and J ends were trimmed by 0 bases and 8 bases, with 14 bases remaining between them. The V gene's germline CDR1 is SGDLS and CDR2 YYNGEE. The CDR3 extends over 14 amino acids. The DNA of the CDR3 is TGTGCCAGCAGCGTAGGGGCAGGGAGGTACGGCTACACCTTC. This sequence encodes CASSVGAGRYGYTF.

The V gene is TRBV2, the J gene TRBJ2-7; 7 nucleotides align to TRBD1. The CDR3 extends over 14 amino acids. After removal of 6 bases from V and 2 bases from J, the junction contained 7 bases not matched to a gene. In germline, CDR1 is SNHLY, CDR2 FYNNEI. In DNA form, the CDR3 reads TGTGCCAGCAGGGCGACAGGGACCACCTACGAGCAGTACTTC. Protein product: CASRATGTTYEQYF.

The DNA of the CDR3 is TGCGCCAGCAGCCAAGCCTCACGGGGAAACACCGGGGAGCTGTTTTTT. It codes for CASSQASRGNTGELFF. The rearrangement uses TRBV4-1 and TRBJ2-2, with D possibly matching TRBD2 (5 bases). Trimming took off 1 base at V and 2 bases at J, with 11 bases between the two ends. From germline, CDR1 is MGHRA and CDR2 YSYEKL. This CDR3 comprises 16 residues.

The gene calls are TRBV29-1 and TRBJ1-4, with a tentative D call TRBD1 (5 bases). This CDR3 spans 14 amino acids. Germline V lookup: CDR1 SQVTM, CDR2 ANQGSEA. With 6 bases removed from V and 0 bases from J, the gap between germline ends came to 11 bases. The CDR3 region has the DNA TGCAGCGTCCGACAGTCTGCAACTAATGAAAAACTGTTTTTT. Its protein is CSVRQSATNEKLFF.

This rearrangement joins TRBV7-3 to TRBJ2-2; TRBD1 aligns across 8 bases. CDR1 and CDR2 (germline): SGHTA, FQGTGA. V was pared by 4 bases and J by 4 bases, with 2 bases of the junction left unmatched. The CDR3 contains 14 residues. The CDR3 nucleotides read TGTGCCAGCAGCTACGACAGGGGCACCGGGGAGCTGTTTTTT. Translating it yields CASSYDRGTGELFF.

The V gene is TRBV2, the J gene TRBJ2-1, with D hard to call. The CDR3 runs to 10 residues. Looked up from germline, CDR1 is SNHLY and CDR2 is FYNNEI. Trimming took off 7 bases at V and 9 bases at J, with 7 bases between the two ends. CDR3 protein: CASTGGEQFF. The CDR3 nucleotides are TGTGCCAGCACCGGCGGTGAGCAGTTCTTC. Combining the CDR3 with reference TRBV2 and TRBJ2-1 gives the whole variable domain EPEVTQTPSHQVTQMGQEVILRCVPISNHLYFYWYRQILGQKVEFLVSFYNNEISEKSEIFDDQFSVERPDGSNFTLKIRSTKLEDSAMYFCASTGGEQFFGPGTRLTVL.

The chain's CDR3 is CASSVPPGEREYYETQYF. DNA of the CDR3: TGTGCCAGCAGTGTTCCTCCAGGGGAGCGGGAGTATTATGAGACCCAGTACTTC. The chain joins TRBV28 to TRBJ2-5, with 8 bases matching TRBD2. There are 18 residues in the CDR3. CDR1 is MDHEN, CDR2 SYDVKM, per germline. J lost 5 bases, V lost 5 bases, and 19 bases had no gene match.

The chain links TRBV2 to TRBJ2-7; TRBD2 matches 7 bases. This CDR3 comprises 14 residues. Trimming at V came to 5 bases and at J to 3 bases, leaving 7 bases not matched to a gene. Germline V lookup: CDR1 SNHLY, CDR2 FYNNEI. CDR3 coding DNA: TGTGCCAGCAGTCAAGACGGCGGGAGCTACGAGCAGTACTTC. Its translation: CASSQDGGSYEQYF.

This sequence joins TRBV7-9 and TRBJ1-4; the match to TRBD1 covers 10 bases. In germline, CDR1 is SEHNR, CDR2 FQNEAQ (reference sequence). V was clipped by 5 bases and J by 5 bases; unmatched bases: 11. There are 17 residues in the CDR3. The CDR3 spells CASSTEGQGLSNEKLFF. The CDR3 DNA is TGTGCCAGCAGCACAGAGGGACAGGGGTTATCAAATGAAAAACTGTTTTTT.